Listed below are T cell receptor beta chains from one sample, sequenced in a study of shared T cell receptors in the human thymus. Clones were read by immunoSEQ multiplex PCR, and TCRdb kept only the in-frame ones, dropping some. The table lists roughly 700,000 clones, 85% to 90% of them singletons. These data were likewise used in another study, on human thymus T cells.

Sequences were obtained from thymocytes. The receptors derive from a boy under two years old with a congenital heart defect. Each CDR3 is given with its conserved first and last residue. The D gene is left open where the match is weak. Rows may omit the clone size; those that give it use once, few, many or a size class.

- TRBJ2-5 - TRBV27 TGTGCCAGCAGTCCAATCGAACCGGGACAAGAGACCCAGTACTTC CASSPIEPGQETQYF
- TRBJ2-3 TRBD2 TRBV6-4 TGTGCCAGCAGTGACGTAGCGGGGGTCACAGATACGCAGTATTTT CASSDVAGVTDTQYF
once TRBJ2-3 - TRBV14 TGTGCCAGCAGCTACCACGCGGGATCAGATACGCAGTATTTT CASSYHAGSDTQYF
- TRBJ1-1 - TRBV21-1 TGTGCCAGCAAGGGGAGGCCAGGGCCGAGGACTGAAGCTTTCTTT CASKGRPGPRTEAFF
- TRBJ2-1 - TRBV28 TGTGCCAGCAGCCTCAGGGGAGGGGGGAGCTCCTACAATGAGCAGTTCTTC CASSLRGGGSSYNEQFF
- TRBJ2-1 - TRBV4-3 TGCGCCAGCAGCCACGGCCTTGGGGGGAACGGGATAAGTGCCTACAATGAGCAGTTCTTC CASSHGLGGNGISAYNEQFF
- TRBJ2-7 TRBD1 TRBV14 TGTGCCAGCAGCCAAAACAGGGGGTCCTACGAGCAGTACTTC CASSQNRGSYEQYF
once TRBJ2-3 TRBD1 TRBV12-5 TGTGCTAGTGGATCCAGGGGGCATCGGTTCGGAGATACGCAGTATTTT CASGSRGHRFGDTQYF
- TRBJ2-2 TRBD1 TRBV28 TGTGCCAGCCTCCCCGAGACAGGGAAGAGCACCGGGGAGCTGTTTTTT CASLPETGKSTGELFF
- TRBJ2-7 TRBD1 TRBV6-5 TGTGCCAGCAGATCCGGGACAGGTGGACCCTACGAGCAGTACTTC CASRSGTGGPYEQYF
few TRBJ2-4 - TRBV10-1 TGCGCCAGCAGTGAGTCGAAGGGACTAGCCAAAAACATTCAGTACTTC CASSESKGLAKNIQYF
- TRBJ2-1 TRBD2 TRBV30 TGTGCCTGGAGATCTCTCGCGAGCGGGAGGGCCGCGGATGAGCAGTTCTTC CAWRSLASGRAADEQFF
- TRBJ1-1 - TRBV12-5 TGTGCTAGTGGTTTGGTACGTAGGAGGGAGCGGAACACTGAAGCTTTCTTT CASGLVRRRERNTEAFF
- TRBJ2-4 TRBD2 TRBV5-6 TGTGCCAGCAGCTTGGGTGGGTTTATTACTCGCGGGAGGCGGAACATTCAGTACTTC CASSLGGFITRGRRNIQYF
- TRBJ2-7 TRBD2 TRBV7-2 TGTGCCAGCAGCTTAGGGCTAGCGGGACCCGCCAAGCAGTACTTC CASSLGLAGPAKQYF
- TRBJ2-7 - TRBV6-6 TGTGCCAGCACCAAACAGGGGAGGTACGAGCAGTACTTC CASTKQGRYEQYF
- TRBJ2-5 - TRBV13 TGTGCCAGCAGCTTAAAAGCGGGTGCACTACAAGAGACCCAGTACTTC CASSLKAGALQETQYF
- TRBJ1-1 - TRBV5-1 TGCGCCAGCACTGGGGGCATGAACACTGAAGCTTTCTTT CASTGGMNTEAFF
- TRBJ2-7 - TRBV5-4 TGTGCCAGCAGCTTGGCGGGGAGCTCCTACGAGCAGTACTTC CASSLAGSSYEQYF
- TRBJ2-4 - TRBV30 TGTGCCTGGTCGTACAGCCGTCTTCTCCTAGCCAAAAACATTCAGTACTTC CAWSYSRLLLAKNIQYF
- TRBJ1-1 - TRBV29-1 TGCAGCGTTGAAGACGGTTTCTTT CSVEDGFF
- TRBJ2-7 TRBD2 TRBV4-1 TGCGCCAGCAGCCAAGAGCATACTAGCGGGAGAGGGGGGGGTTACGAGCAGTACTTC CASSQEHTSGRGGGYEQYF
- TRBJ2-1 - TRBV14 TGTGCCAGCAGCCAAGATTTCGGCAACCTAAGCTTGGTGGTACGCGGGGCGTACAATGAGCAGTTCTTC CASSQDFGNLSLVVRGAYNEQFF
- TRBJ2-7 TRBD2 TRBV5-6 TGTGCCAGCAGCAATCGACCCGGGACTAGCGGGGAAACCTACGAGCAGTACTTC CASSNRPGTSGETYEQYF
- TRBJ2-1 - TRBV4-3 TGCGCCAGCAGCCAAGATCTCGGGGAAAACAATGAGCAGTTCTTC CASSQDLGENNEQFF
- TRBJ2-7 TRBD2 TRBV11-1 TGTGCCAGCAGCTTAGATACTACTAGCGAGGCCGAGCAGTACTTC CASSLDTTSEAEQYF
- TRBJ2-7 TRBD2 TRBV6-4 TGTGCCAGCAGTGAATCATATGGACTAGATCCCTACGAGCAGTACTTC CASSESYGLDPYEQYF
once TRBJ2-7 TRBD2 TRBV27 TGTGCCAGCAGTCAACACTCCGGACTAGCGGGAGGGCGTAATGACTACGAGCAGTACTTC CASSQHSGLAGGRNDYEQYF
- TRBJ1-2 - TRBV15 TGTGCCACCAGCAGCTTCGCGCCCGCGTATGGCTACACCTTC CATSSFAPAYGYTF
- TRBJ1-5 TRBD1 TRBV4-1 TGCGCCAGCAGCCAAGATGGGGGGGACAGGCCCGATAGCAATCAGCCCCAGCATTTT CASSQDGGDRPDSNQPQHF
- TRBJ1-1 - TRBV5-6 TGTGGCTGGGAGGGGAGGAACACTGAAGCTTTCTTT CGWEGRNTEAFF
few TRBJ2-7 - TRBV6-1 TGTGCCAGCAGTGAAGCCGTCTGGAGGGAGCAGTACTTC CASSEAVWREQYF
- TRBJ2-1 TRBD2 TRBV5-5 TGTGCCAGCAGCGGGGACAGACCGGGACTAGCACTGTTCTTC CASSGDRPGLALFF
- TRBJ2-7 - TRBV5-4 TGTGCCAGCAGCTTGACCGGAGCTACCTACGAGCAGTACTTC CASSLTGATYEQYF
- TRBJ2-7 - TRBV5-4 TGTGCCAGCAGCTCATCACAATTTCCGGGACTCACTACCTACGAGCAGTACTTC CASSSSQFPGLTTYEQYF
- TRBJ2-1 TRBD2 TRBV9 TGTGCCAGCAGCGTAGGGGCGGGAGGCATCAATGAGCAGTTCTTC CASSVGAGGINEQFF
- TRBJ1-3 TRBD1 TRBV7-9 TGTGCCAGCAGCCCTGAGGACAGGGCGGACGGAAACACCATATATTTT CASSPEDRADGNTIYF
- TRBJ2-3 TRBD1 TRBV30 TGTGCCTGCCAAACCGGGACAGGGTCGTTGGATACGCAGTATTTT CACQTGTGSLDTQYF
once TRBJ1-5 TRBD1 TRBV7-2 TGTGCCAGCAGTGTCCCGGGACAGCATCAGCCCCAGCATTTT CASSVPGQHQPQHF
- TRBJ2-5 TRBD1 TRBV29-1 TGCAGCGTTGAGGGTTGGACAGGGCTGGAGACCCAGTACTTC CSVEGWTGLETQYF
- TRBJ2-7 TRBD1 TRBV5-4 TGTGCCAGCAGCGCCGGACAGGGGGGCTCCTACGAGCAGTACTTC CASSAGQGGSYEQYF
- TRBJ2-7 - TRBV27 TGTGCCAGCCAGATACGGGCGGGCCACCCTTACGAGCAGTACTTC CASQIRAGHPYEQYF
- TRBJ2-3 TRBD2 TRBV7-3 TGTGCCAGCAGTTCGGCCCCGGGAGGGGGAGATACGCAGTATTTT CASSSAPGGGDTQYF
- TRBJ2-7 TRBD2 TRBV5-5 TGTGCCAGCAGCTACGGGGGGTTGTCGTACGAGCAGTACTTC CASSYGGLSYEQYF
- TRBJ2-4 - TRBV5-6 TGTGCCAGCAGCTACTCCCCGGTTGCGGTGGATCCGGACATTCAGTACTTC CASSYSPVAVDPDIQYF
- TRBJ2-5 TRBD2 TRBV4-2 TGTGCCAGCAGCCAAGATCCCCGACTAGCGGGAGACGAGACCCAGTACTTC CASSQDPRLAGDETQYF
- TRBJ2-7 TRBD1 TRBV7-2 TGTGCCAGCAGCGAATGGACAGGGGGTGGCTACGAGCAGTACTTC CASSEWTGGGYEQYF
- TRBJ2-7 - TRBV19 TGTGCCAGTAGTATGAAAGGGGTGGTCTACGAGCAGTACTTC CASSMKGVVYEQYF
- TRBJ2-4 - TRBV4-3 TGCGCCAGCAGCCAAGAAACAGACTACATGGACATTCAGTACTTC CASSQETDYMDIQYF
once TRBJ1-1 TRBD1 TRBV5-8 TGTGCCAGCAGCATACCTGGGGACAGTAACACTGAAGCTTTCTTT CASSIPGDSNTEAFF
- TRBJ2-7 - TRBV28 - CASSFGPGRNNYEQYF
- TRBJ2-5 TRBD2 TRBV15 TGTGCCACCAGAGGTAGCGGGAGGGCCTTGAAGACCCAGTACTTC CATRGSGRALKTQYF
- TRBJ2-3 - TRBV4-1 TGCGCCAGCAGCCGGCTAGACACAGATACGCAGTATTTT CASSRLDTDTQYF
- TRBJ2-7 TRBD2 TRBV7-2 TGTGCCAGCAGGTCCGGGGGGGAGACCCACGAGCAGTACTTC CASRSGGETHEQYF
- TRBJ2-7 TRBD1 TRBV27 TGTGCCAGCAGGGACAGGGGGCCCGCTCGCGAGCAGTACTTC CASRDRGPAREQYF
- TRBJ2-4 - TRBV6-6 TGTGCCAGCAGTTACCTTAGAGGGAAAAACATTCAGTACTTC CASSYLRGKNIQYF
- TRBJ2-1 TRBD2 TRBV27 TGTGCCAGCACATCGGTGGGGGGGACCTACAATGAGCAGTTCTTC CASTSVGGTYNEQFF